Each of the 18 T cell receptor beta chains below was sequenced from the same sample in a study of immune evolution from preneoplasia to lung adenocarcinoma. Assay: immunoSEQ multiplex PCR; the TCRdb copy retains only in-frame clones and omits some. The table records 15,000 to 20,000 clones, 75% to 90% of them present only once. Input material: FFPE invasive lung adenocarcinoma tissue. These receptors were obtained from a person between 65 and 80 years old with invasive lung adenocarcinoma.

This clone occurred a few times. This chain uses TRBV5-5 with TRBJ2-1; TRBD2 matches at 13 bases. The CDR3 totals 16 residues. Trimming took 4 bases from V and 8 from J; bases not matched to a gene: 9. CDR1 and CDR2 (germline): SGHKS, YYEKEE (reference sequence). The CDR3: CASSRTGLAGVDEQFF. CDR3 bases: TGTGCCAGCAGCCGTACAGGACTAGCGGGGGTCGATGAGCAGTTCTTC.

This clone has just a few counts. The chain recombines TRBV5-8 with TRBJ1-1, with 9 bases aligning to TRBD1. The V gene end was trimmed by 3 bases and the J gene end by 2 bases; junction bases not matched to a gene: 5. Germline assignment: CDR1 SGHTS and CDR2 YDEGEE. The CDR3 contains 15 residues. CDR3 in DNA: TGTGCCAGCAGCTCGGGGACAGGGCCTAACACTGAAGCTTTCTTT. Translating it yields CASSSGTGPNTEAFF.

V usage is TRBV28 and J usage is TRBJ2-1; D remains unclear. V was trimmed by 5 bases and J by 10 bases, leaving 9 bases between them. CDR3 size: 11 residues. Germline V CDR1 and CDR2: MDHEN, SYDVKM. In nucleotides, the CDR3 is TGTGCCAGCAGTACCCGCCGGGAGCAGTTCTTC. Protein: CASSTRREQFF.

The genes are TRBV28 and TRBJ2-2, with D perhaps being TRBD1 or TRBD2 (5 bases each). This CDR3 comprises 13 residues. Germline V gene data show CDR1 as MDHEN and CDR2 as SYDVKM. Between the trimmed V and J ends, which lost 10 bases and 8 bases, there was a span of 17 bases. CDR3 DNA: TGTGCCACCACAGAACTAGGGGATGGGGAGCTGTTTTTT. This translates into CATTELGDGELFF.

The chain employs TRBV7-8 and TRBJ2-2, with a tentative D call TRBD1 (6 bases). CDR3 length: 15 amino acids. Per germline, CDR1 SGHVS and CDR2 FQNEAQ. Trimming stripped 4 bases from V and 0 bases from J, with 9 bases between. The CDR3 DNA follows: TGTGCCAGCAGCTGGGGGACAACGAACACCGGGGAGCTGTTTTTT. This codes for CASSWGTTNTGELFF.

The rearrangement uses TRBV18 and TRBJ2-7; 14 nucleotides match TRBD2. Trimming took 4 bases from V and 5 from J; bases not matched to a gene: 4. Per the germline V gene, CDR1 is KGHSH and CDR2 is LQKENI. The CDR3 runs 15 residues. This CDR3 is CASSQTGLAGDEQYF. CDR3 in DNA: TGTGCCAGCTCACAGACGGGACTAGCGGGAGACGAGCAGTACTTC. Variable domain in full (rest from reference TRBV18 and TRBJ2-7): NAGVMQNPRHLVRRRGQEARLRCSPMKGHSHVYWYRQLPEEGLKFMVYLQKENIIDESGMPKERFSAEFPKEGPSILRIQQVVRGDSAAYFCASSQTGLAGDEQYFGPGTRLTVT.

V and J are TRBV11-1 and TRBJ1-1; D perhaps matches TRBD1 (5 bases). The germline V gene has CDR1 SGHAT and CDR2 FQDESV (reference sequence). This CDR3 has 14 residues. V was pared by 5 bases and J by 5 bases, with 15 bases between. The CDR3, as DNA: TGTGCCAGCAGCCACCGGGACGTGTGGACTGAAGCTTTCTTT. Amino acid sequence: CASSHRDVWTEAFF.

CDR3 residues: CASSAGAHSNQPQHF. Here the CDR3 DNA reads TGTGCCAGCAGTGCCGGTGCTCATAGCAATCAGCCCCAGCATTTT. The V gene is TRBV2, the J gene TRBJ1-5; no reliable D call. The V gene's germline CDR1 is SNHLY and CDR2 FYNNEI. This CDR3 has 15 residues. The germline V and J ends were trimmed by 4 bases and 0 bases, with 10 bases remaining between them.

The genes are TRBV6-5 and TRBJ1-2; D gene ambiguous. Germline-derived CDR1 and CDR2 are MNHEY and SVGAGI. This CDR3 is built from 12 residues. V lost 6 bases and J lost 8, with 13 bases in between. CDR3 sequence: CASSPSGSGYTF. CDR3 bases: TGTGCCAGCAGCCCTTCCGGGAGCGGCTACACCTTC.

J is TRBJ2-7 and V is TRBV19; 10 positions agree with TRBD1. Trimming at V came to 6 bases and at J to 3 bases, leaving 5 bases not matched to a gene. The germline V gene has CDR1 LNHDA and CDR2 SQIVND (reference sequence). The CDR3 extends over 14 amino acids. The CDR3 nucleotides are TGTGCCAGTAGCGACAGGGGGCAGCTCTACGAGCAGTACTTC. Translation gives CASSDRGQLYEQYF. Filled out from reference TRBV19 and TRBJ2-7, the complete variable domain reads DGGITQSPKYLFRKEGQNVTLSCEQNLNHDAMYWYRQDPGQGLRLIYYSQIVNDFQKGDIAEGYSVSREKKESFPLTVTSAQKNPTAFYLCASSDRGQLYEQYFGPGTRLTVT.

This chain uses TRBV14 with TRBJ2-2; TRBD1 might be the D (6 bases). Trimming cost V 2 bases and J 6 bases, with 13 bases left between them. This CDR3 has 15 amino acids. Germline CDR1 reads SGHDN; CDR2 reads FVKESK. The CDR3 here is CASSQLDSWAGELFF. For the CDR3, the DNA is TGTGCCAGCAGCCAACTGGACAGCTGGGCCGGGGAGCTGTTTTTT.

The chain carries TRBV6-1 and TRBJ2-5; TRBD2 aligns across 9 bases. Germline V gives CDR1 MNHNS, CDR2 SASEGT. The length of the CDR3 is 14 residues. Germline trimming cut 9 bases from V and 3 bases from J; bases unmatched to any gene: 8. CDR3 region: CASQKRLAEETQYF. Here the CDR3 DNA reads TGTGCCAGTCAAAAACGACTAGCGGAAGAGACCCAGTACTTC.

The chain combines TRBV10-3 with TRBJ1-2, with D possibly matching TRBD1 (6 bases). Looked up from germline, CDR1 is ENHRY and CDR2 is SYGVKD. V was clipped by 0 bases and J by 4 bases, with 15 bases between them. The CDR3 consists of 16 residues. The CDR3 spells CAISESTGARVYGYTF. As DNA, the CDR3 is TGTGCCATCAGTGAGTCTACGGGGGCGAGGGTCTATGGCTACACCTTC.

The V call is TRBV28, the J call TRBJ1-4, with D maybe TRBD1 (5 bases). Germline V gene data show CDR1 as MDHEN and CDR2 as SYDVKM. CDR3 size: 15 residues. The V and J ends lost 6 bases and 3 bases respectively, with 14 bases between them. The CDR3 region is CASRGGGRANEKLFF. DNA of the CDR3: TGTGCCAGCAGGGGCGGGGGACGGGCTAATGAAAAACTGTTTTTT.

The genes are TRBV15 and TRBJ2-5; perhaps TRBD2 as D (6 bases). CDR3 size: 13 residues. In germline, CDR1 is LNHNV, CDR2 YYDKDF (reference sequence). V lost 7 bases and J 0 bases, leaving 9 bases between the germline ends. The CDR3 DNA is TGTGCCACCACAGCGGGTTACCAAGAGACCCAGTACTTC. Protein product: CATTAGYQETQYF.

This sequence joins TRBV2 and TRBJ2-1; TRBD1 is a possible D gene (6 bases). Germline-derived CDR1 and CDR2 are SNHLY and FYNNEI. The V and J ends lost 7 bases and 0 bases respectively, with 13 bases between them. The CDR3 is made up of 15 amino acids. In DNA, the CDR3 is TGTGCCAGCAAGGGGGACCGAAGCTCCTACAATGAGCAGTTCTTC. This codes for CASKGDRSSYNEQFF.

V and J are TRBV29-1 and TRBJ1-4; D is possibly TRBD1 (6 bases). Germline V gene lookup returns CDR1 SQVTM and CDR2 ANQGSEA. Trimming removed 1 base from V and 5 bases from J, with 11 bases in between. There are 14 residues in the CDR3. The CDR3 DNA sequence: TGCAGCGTTGAAGGAGGGGGAAACAATGAAAAACTGTTTTTT. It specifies CSVEGGGNNEKLFF.

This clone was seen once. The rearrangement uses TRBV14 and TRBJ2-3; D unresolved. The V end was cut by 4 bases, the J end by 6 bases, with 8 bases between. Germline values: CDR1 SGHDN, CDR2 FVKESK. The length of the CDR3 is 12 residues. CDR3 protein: CASSLYGDTQYF. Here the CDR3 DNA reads TGTGCCAGCAGCCTATACGGGGATACGCAGTATTTT.